These T cell receptor beta chains were read from a single sample in a study of blood T cell repertoires in COVID-19. Clones were read by immunoSEQ multiplex PCR, and TCRdb kept only the in-frame ones, dropping some. The sample lists roughly 150,000 clones, 80% to 85% occurring once. The sequencing input was peripheral blood. The receptor source for this set is a human donor in a cohort sampled during active COVID-19. Each CDR3 is given with its conserved first and last residue. The D gene is left open where the match is weak. Clone sizes are given selectively: once, few, many, or a class where the clone is expanded.

d_call	cdr3_length	j_call	clone_size	v_call	cdr3_nt	cdr3_aa
TRBD1	15	TRBJ1-5	.	TRBV5-5	TGTGCCAGCAGCTTAGGACAGGGGCGGTATCAGCCCCAGCATTTT	CASSLGQGRYQPQHF
TRBD1	15	TRBJ1-6	few	TRBV6-5	TGTGCCAGCAGTTACAGACAGGGATTGGGTTCACCCCTCCACTTT	CASSYRQGLGSPLHF
TRBD1	15	TRBJ1-4	.	TRBV2	TGTGCCAGCAGGTCCAGGACAGGGTCAGGTGAAAAACTGTTTTTT	CASRSRTGSGEKLFF
.	15	TRBJ2-1	.	TRBV11-2	TGTGCCAGCAGCCGAGGCCTTTTGGCTGTTGGTGAGCAGTTCTTC	CASSRGLLAVGEQFF
.	18	TRBJ1-2	.	TRBV21-1	TGTGCCAACAGCAAAGCCGGGACAGGGGAAGGAGTCGACTATGGCTACACCTTC	CANSKAGTGEGVDYGYTF
.	15	TRBJ1-1	.	TRBV5-1	TGCGCCAGCAGCTTGGGTCCAGGGGTGAACACTGAAGCTTTCTTT	CASSLGPGVNTEAFF
.	15	TRBJ2-1	.	TRBV10-3	TGTGCCATCAGATCAGACTCCCTAATCTACAATGAGCAGTTCTTC	CAIRSDSLIYNEQFF
TRBD1	14	TRBJ2-3	.	TRBV6-5	TGTGCCAGCAGTCTCCGGACAGGGTGGGATACGCAGTATTTT	CASSLRTGWDTQYF
.	15	TRBJ1-6	.	TRBV19	TGTGCCAGTAGTCAAGACATAGGGGGTAATTCACCCCTCCACTTT	CASSQDIGGNSPLHF
.	17	TRBJ2-5	.	TRBV19	TGTGCCAGTAGTATCACGTGGGGGCGGATGAAGCAAGAGACCCAGTACTTC	CASSITWGRMKQETQYF
TRBD1	14	TRBJ1-2	.	TRBV2	TGTGCCAGCCAGCGGGACAGGGGAAACTATGGCTACACCTTC	CASQRDRGNYGYTF
TRBD1	19	TRBJ1-3	few	TRBV4-2	TGTGCCAGCAGCCAATCACCGGCGACAGGGGCATTCTCTGGAAACACCATATATTTT	CASSQSPATGAFSGNTIYF
TRBD1	13	TRBJ1-2	.	TRBV5-6	TGTGCCAGCAGGACCGGACAGGGATTTGGCTACACCTTC	CASRTGQGFGYTF
TRBD1	15	TRBJ1-2	.	TRBV6-5	TGTGCCAGCAGTACCCGACAGGGGTTCAACTATGGCTACACCTTC	CASSTRQGFNYGYTF
.	15	TRBJ1-2	.	TRBV19	TGTGCCAGTAGTATGAACAGGGTTCCCGACTATGGCTACACCTTC	CASSMNRVPDYGYTF
.	16	TRBJ2-1	.	TRBV18	TGTGCCAGCTCACGTGCAGCGGGGGCCAGGGGGAATGAGCAGTTCTTC	CASSRAAGARGNEQFF
.	12	TRBJ2-7	.	TRBV3-1/TRBV3-2	TGTGCCAGCAGCCAGACAGGATACGAGCAGTACTTC	CASSQTGYEQYF
.	15	TRBJ2-6	.	TRBV11-2	TGTGCCAGCAGCCTCAGGGCGACTGGGGCCAACGTCCTGACTTTC	CASSLRATGANVLTF
TRBD1	15	TRBJ2-1	.	TRBV6-5	TGTGCCAGCAGACGAGGGACAGGGAGAAAGGATGAGCAGTTCTTC	CASRRGTGRKDEQFF
TRBD2	19	TRBJ2-6	once	TRBV6-1	TGTGCCAGCAGTGAGATGGTAGCGGGGGGTCTCTCTGGGGCCAACGTCCTGACTTTC	CASSEMVAGGLSGANVLTF
.	13	TRBJ1-4	.	TRBV7-8	TGTGCCAGCAGCTTATCCCTCCCCGAAAAACTGTTTTTT	CASSLSLPEKLFF
.	14	TRBJ1-1	.	TRBV27	TGTGCCAGCAGTTGGACAGAGATGAACACTGAAGCTTTCTTT	CASSWTEMNTEAFF
TRBD1	13	TRBJ2-7	.	TRBV5-1	TGCGCCAGCGGCACACAGGGGTTAGGCGAGCAGTACTTC	CASGTQGLGEQYF
TRBD1	16	TRBJ1-6	once	TRBV2	TGTGCCAGCAGTGGCGCGGGCAGGGGGCTAGGTTCACCCCTCCACTTT	CASSGAGRGLGSPLHF
.	15	TRBJ2-1	.	TRBV6-5	TGTGCCAGCAGCCGCGGGGCGATTTCCTACAATGAGCAGTTCTTC	CASSRGAISYNEQFF
.	15	TRBJ2-5	few	TRBV11-2	TGTGCCAGCAGCGTAGGGATCGGGGATTCGGAGACCCAGTACTTC	CASSVGIGDSETQYF
TRBD2	16	TRBJ2-1	.	TRBV2	TGTGCCAGCAGCATCGGGACTAGCGGGGGGGCGAATGAGCAGTTCTTC	CASSIGTSGGANEQFF
TRBD1	17	TRBJ2-5	.	TRBV28	TGTGCCAGCAGTTTATTGGGACAGGGGGGCGGGCAAGAGACCCAGTACTTC	CASSLLGQGGGQETQYF
TRBD1	15	TRBJ1-2	.	TRBV19	TGTGCCAGTAGATCCGGGACAGGAGGCGGCTATGGCTACACCTTC	CASRSGTGGGYGYTF